This TCR beta chain originates from a study of cytomegalovirus exposure and HLA in healthy donors. Of note for this clone: Its antigen remains unknown.

Study results and caveats: Subsequent analysis of the roughly 120 validation repertoires found a tendency for first-cohort TCR clusters to co-occur.

The ends were cut back, 2 bases at V and 8 bases at J, with 9 bases in the middle. Germline CDR1 is MNHEY and CDR2 is SVGAGI. The CDR3 sequence is 13 residues long. Using immunoSEQ multiplex PCR, the repertoire was profiled, and TCRdb retains in-frame clones only, with some absent. The sample carries 120,000 or so clones, roughly nine tenths recorded once. Sequences were obtained from PBMCs. V and J are TRBV6-5 and TRBJ1-4; no definite D call. This TCR was sampled from a woman aged 18-29 years in good health and CMV-seronegative. The CDR3 DNA sequence: TGTGCCAGCAGTTACAGGGAGCGGGAAAAACTGTTTTTT. Its translation is CASSYREREKLFF.